Following are 10 T cell receptor beta chains from one sample sequenced in a study of blood T cell repertoires in COVID-19. Generated by immunoSEQ multiplex PCR, the TCRdb table keeps only in-frame clones and is missing some. The sample yields about 360,000 clones, around 90% seen once. The specimen was PBMCs or T cells enriched from blood (not recorded which). The receptors come from a woman aged 35 to 49 with acute COVID-19.

CDR3 in DNA: TGTGCCAGCAGCCCCAGCGGGGTGAACACCGGGGAGCTGTTTTTT. It yields the protein CASSPSGVNTGELFF. This sequence joins TRBV11-3 and TRBJ2-2; 7 nucleotides align to TRBD2. There are 15 residues in the CDR3. The trim removed 5 bases at V and 1 base at J, leaving 4 bases unmatched. From germline, CDR1 is SGHNT and CDR2 YENEEA.

This clone appeared once. V is TRBV4-2 and J is TRBJ1-1; D not certain. Trimming took 1 base from V and 2 from J, leaving 14 bases between them. The CDR3 sequence is 16 residues long. CDR1 is LGHNA and CDR2 is YNFKEQ in the germline V gene. CDR3 nucleotides: TGTGCCAGCAGCCAAGGAGTGTCCTCGGGTAACACTGAAGCTTTCTTT. It yields the protein CASSQGVSSGNTEAFF.

V usage is TRBV6-1 and J usage is TRBJ1-6; no clear D. V lost 0 bases and J 10 bases, leaving 7 bases between the germline ends. Germline V CDR1 and CDR2: MNHNS, SASEGT. The length of the CDR3 is 13 residues. CDR3 in DNA: TGTGCCAGCAGTGAAGCAGGACTCTCACCCCTCCACTTT. It encodes CASSEAGLSPLHF.

The chain couples TRBV4-1 to TRBJ1-4; 9 bases map to TRBD1. The junction had 7 bases not matched to a gene; V was cut back by 3 bases and J by 8 bases. There are 15 residues in the CDR3. From germline, CDR1 is MGHRA and CDR2 YSYEKL. The CDR3 is CASSQAGTGIEKLFF. The CDR3 DNA follows: TGCGCCAGCAGCCAGGCCGGGACAGGGATAGAAAAACTGTTTTTT.

The chain has TRBV5-4 and TRBJ1-6, with a weak D call TRBD1 (6 bases). Trimming removed 2 bases from V and 9 bases from J, with 18 bases in between. From germline, CDR1 is SGHNT and CDR2 YYREEE (reference sequence). CDR3 length: 16 residues. The CDR3 loop is CASSLPDRRRASPLHF. As DNA, the CDR3 is TGTGCCAGCAGCTTACCAGACAGGCGCCGGGCTTCACCCCTCCACTTT.

The sample holds one count of this clone. This chain joins TRBV19 and TRBJ2-5; 11 bases are a match to TRBD2. CDR1 and CDR2 (germline): LNHDA, SQIVND (reference sequence). Losses at the gene ends were 6 bases for V and 2 bases for J; bases not matched to a gene: 2. The CDR3 spans 14 residues. In nucleotides, the CDR3 is TGTGCCAGTAGGACTAGCGGGACTCAAGAGACCCAGTACTTC. Encoded protein: CASRTSGTQETQYF.

The chain is built from TRBV11-3 and TRBJ2-1; 8 bases match TRBD1. CDR3 length: 15 amino acids. Germline V lookup: CDR1 SGHNT, CDR2 YENEEA. The trim removed 5 bases at V and 5 bases at J, leaving 8 bases unmatched. In nucleotides, the CDR3 is TGTGCCAGCAGCCTAAGGACAGGGCGCGACAATGAGCAGTTCTTC. This sequence encodes CASSLRTGRDNEQFF.

The chain combines TRBV5-1 with TRBJ1-6, with D tentatively TRBD1 (5 bases). The length of the CDR3 is 15 residues. Germline CDR1 and CDR2: SGHRS and YFSETQ. Trimming cost V 1 base and J 7 bases, with 12 bases left between them. The CDR3 here is CASSLLGEWNSPLHF. DNA of the CDR3: TGCGCCAGCAGCTTGTTAGGGGAATGGAATTCACCCCTCCACTTT.

The rearrangement joins TRBV5-4 to TRBJ2-7; D unclear. The CDR3 totals 12 residues. Trimming took off 2 bases at V and 0 bases at J, with 3 bases between the two ends. Looked up from germline, CDR1 is SGHNT and CDR2 is YYREEE (reference sequence). DNA of the CDR3: TGTGCCAGCAGCTTTAACTCCTACGAGCAGTACTTC. Its translation: CASSFNSYEQYF.

This clone was detected only once. The chain carries TRBV7-9 and TRBJ2-1; 14 bases are a match to TRBD2. Germline assignment: CDR1 SEHNR and CDR2 FQNEAQ (reference sequence). This CDR3 contains 17 residues. The ends lost 5 bases at V and 8 bases at J; junction bases unmatched: 11. CDR3 protein: CASSLQTSGGAYDEQFF. CDR3 coding DNA: TGTGCCAGCAGCCTTCAGACTAGCGGGGGGGCCTATGATGAGCAGTTCTTC.